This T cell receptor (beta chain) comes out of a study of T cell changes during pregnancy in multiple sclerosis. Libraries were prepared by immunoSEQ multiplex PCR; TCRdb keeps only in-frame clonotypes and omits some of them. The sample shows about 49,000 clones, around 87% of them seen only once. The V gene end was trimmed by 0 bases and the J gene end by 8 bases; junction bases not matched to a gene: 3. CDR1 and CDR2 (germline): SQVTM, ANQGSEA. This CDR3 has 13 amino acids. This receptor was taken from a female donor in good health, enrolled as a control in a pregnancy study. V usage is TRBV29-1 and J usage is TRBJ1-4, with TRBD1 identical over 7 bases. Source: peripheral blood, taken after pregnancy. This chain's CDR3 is CSVEEAGGEKLFF. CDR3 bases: TGCAGCGTTGAAGAGGCAGGGGGGGAAAAACTGTTTTTT.